The 25 T cell receptor beta chains reported below all come from one sample, sequenced in a study of cytotoxic CD8 clonotypes in ibrutinib-treated CLL. Clones were sequenced by immunoSEQ multiplex PCR, and TCRdb holds only the in-frame ones, with some missing. Among approximately 100,000 clones listed, 45% to 65% were seen once. Source: PBMCs, taken after 24 months of ibrutinib treatment. The receptors originated from a human donor with chronic lymphocytic leukemia.

This chain connects TRBV5-1 to TRBJ1-4; 9 bases match TRBD1. The J segment lost 7 bases and the V segment lost 4 bases, leaving 5 bases of the junction unmatched. The CDR3 is 14 amino acids. The V gene's germline CDR1 is SGHRS and CDR2 YFSETQ. CDR3 bases: TGCGCCAGCAGCCCGGGACAGGGAGTTGAAAAACTGTTTTTT. Translated, it gives CASSPGQGVEKLFF.

The CDR3 sequence is CASSSGVGGNTIYF. The CDR3 DNA follows: TGTGCCAGCAGTTCAGGCGTTGGGGGAAACACCATATATTTT. The V gene is TRBV6-5, the J gene TRBJ1-3; D unresolved. V was shortened by 4 bases and J by 4 bases, with 11 bases between the two germline ends. The CDR3 runs 14 residues. Germline V gene sequence: CDR1 MNHEY, CDR2 SVGAGI.

The V gene is TRBV7-9, the J gene TRBJ2-3; D call uncertain. The V end was cut by 1 base, the J end by 10 bases, with 9 bases between. Germline assignment: CDR1 SEHNR and CDR2 FQNEAQ (reference sequence). This CDR3 is built from 12 residues. The CDR3 DNA reads as TGTGCCAGCAGCTTAGATCCTGGGGCGCAGTATTTT. It translates to CASSLDPGAQYF.

The chain couples TRBV6-5 to TRBJ2-7, with D unresolved. V was clipped by 0 bases and J by 1 base, with 10 bases between them. Germline V gives CDR1 MNHEY, CDR2 SVGAGI. The CDR3 is made up of 15 amino acids. CDR3 coding DNA: TGTGCCAGCAGTTACTCGGGCAGTAGTTCCTACGAGCAGTACTTC. Residues: CASSYSGSSSYEQYF.

This clone occurred once. V gene TRBV11-3 combines with J gene TRBJ2-3; TRBD2 aligns across 7 bases. The length of the CDR3 is 14 residues. The germline gives CDR1 SGHNT, CDR2 YENEEA. Trimming took 5 bases from V and 2 from J; bases not matched to a gene: 4. CDR3 amino acids: CASSQGGLTDTQYF. Here the CDR3 DNA reads TGTGCCAGCAGCCAGGGAGGGCTCACAGATACGCAGTATTTT.

The J gene is TRBJ2-7, the V gene TRBV5-1; 8 nucleotides align to TRBD2. The CDR3 covers 14 residues. Germline assignment: CDR1 SGHRS and CDR2 YFSETQ. V was pared by 5 bases and J by 4 bases, with 8 bases of the junction left unmatched. CDR3: CASRSPGGAYEQYF. DNA for the CDR3: TGCGCCAGCAGATCCCCCGGGGGGGCTTACGAGCAGTACTTC.

The chain carries TRBV7-3 and TRBJ2-1; 9 bases line up with TRBD1. Trimming took 5 bases from V and 9 from J; bases not matched to a gene: 8. Germline lookup yields CDR1 SGHTA and CDR2 FQGTGA. The CDR3 contains 14 residues. The DNA for the CDR3 is TGTGCCAGCAGCCTCGGGACAGGGATGTTTGAGCAGTTCTTC. As protein: CASSLGTGMFEQFF.

The rearrangement joins TRBV10-2 to TRBJ2-5; possibly TRBD1 for D (5 bases). Germline CDR1 WSHSY, CDR2 SAAADI. This CDR3 region has 13 residues. The germline V and J ends were trimmed by 2 bases and 5 bases, with 9 bases remaining between them. DNA for the CDR3: TGCGCCAGCAGTGAGGGGGCGCGGGAGACCCAGTACTTC. Translation gives CASSEGARETQYF.

The chain couples TRBV18 to TRBJ1-1; TRBD1 aligns across 7 bases. Trimming at V came to 5 bases and at J to 1 base, leaving 10 bases not matched to a gene. This CDR3 spans 16 amino acids. Germline CDR1 is KGHSH and CDR2 is LQKENI. The CDR3 loop reads CASSESWDRGNTEAFF. CDR3 nucleotide sequence: TGTGCCAGCTCAGAGTCGTGGGACAGAGGGAACACTGAAGCTTTCTTT.

The chain employs TRBV28 and TRBJ2-1; 11 bases align to TRBD2. Germline V gives CDR1 MDHEN, CDR2 SYDVKM. V shed 2 bases, J shed 5 bases, and the junction held 8 bases outside the gene matches. The CDR3 is 17 amino acids. CDR3 DNA sequence: TGTGCCAGCAGTTTAAGGGTAGCGGGGGGGCTGAACAATGAGCAGTTCTTC. Its translation: CASSLRVAGGLNNEQFF.

J is TRBJ2-7 and V is TRBV19; 7 nucleotides align to TRBD2. Germline CDR1 LNHDA, CDR2 SQIVND (reference sequence). The CDR3 runs to 13 residues. With V trimmed by 5 bases and J by 5 bases, 6 bases remained unmatched. The CDR3 reads CASSPRAGDEQYF. CDR3 nucleotides: TGTGCCAGTAGTCCTAGGGCGGGGGACGAGCAGTACTTC.

The rearrangement joins TRBV4-1 to TRBJ2-3; the D gene is possibly TRBD2 (7 bases). This CDR3 is 15 amino acids long. Germline loops: CDR1 MGHRA, CDR2 YSYEKL. Trimming removed 6 bases from V and 4 bases from J, with 17 bases in between. The CDR3, as DNA: TGCGCCAGCAGACAGGGAGGGTTAAGAGCAGATACGCAGTATTTT. This sequence encodes CASRQGGLRADTQYF.

The rearrangement links TRBV6-5 to TRBJ2-2, with D perhaps TRBD1 (5 bases). The germline gives CDR1 MNHEY, CDR2 SVGAGI. With 6 bases removed from V and 4 bases from J, the gap between germline ends came to 9 bases. There are 13 residues in the CDR3. The CDR3: CASRTVTTGELFF. The CDR3 DNA sequence: TGTGCCAGCAGGACAGTAACCACCGGGGAGCTGTTTTTT.

This chain links TRBV4-3 with TRBJ2-7; D gene unclear. CDR1 and CDR2 (germline): LGHNA, YSLEER. CDR3 size: 13 residues. V gave up 0 bases and J gave up 4 bases, with 7 bases separating them. CDR3: CASSQDSDYEQYF. In DNA, the CDR3 is TGCGCCAGCAGCCAAGATTCGGATTACGAGCAGTACTTC.

This chain connects TRBV18 to TRBJ2-1; TRBD1 matches at 10 bases. Germline lookup yields CDR1 KGHSH and CDR2 LQKENI. This CDR3 is built from 15 residues. The junction had 5 bases not matched to a gene; V was cut back by 2 bases and J by 7 bases. The CDR3 loop is CASSPRPGQGNEQFF. The CDR3 DNA sequence: TGTGCCAGCTCACCAAGACCGGGACAGGGGAATGAGCAGTTCTTC.

This chain joins TRBV4-2 and TRBJ2-5, with 10 bases aligning to TRBD2. V was pared by 4 bases and J by 1 base, with 6 bases of the junction left unmatched. This CDR3 is 16 amino acids long. The germline CDR1 and CDR2 sequences are LGHNA and YNFKEQ. CDR3 amino acids: CASSLRTSGSQETQYF. For the CDR3, the DNA is TGTGCCAGCAGCCTACGGACTAGCGGTTCCCAAGAGACCCAGTACTTC.

This clone was counted a single time. The rearrangement joins TRBV6-5 to TRBJ2-7, with a weak D call TRBD1 (6 bases). Looked up from germline, CDR1 is MNHEY and CDR2 is SVGAGI. This CDR3 spans 14 amino acids. Trimming shortened V by 6 bases and J by 2 bases, and 14 bases separated the two germline ends. CDR3 coding DNA: TGTGCCAGCAGACAACGAGGGGGTACCTACGAGCAGTACTTC. Encoded protein: CASRQRGGTYEQYF.

The genes are TRBV7-9 and TRBJ1-1; D not certain. Germline loops: CDR1 SEHNR, CDR2 FQNEAQ (reference sequence). This CDR3 is 11 amino acids long. V gave up 2 bases and J gave up 10 bases, with 8 bases separating them. The CDR3 nucleotides are TGTGCCAGCAGCTTAACTCCTGGAGCTTTCTTT. Its protein product is CASSLTPGAFF. The variable domain in full, with the rest retrieved from reference TRBV7-9 and TRBJ1-1, is DTGVSQNPRHKITKRGQNVTFRCDPISEHNRLYWYRQTLGQGPEFLTYFQNEAQLEKSRLLSDRFSAERPKGSFSTLEIQRTEQGDSAMYLCASSLTPGAFFGQGTRLTVV.

This chain connects TRBV6-1 to TRBJ1-1; unclear D gene. This CDR3 is 12 amino acids long. Trimming left V 1 base short and J 9 bases short, with 9 bases between. Germline V gene data show CDR1 as MNHNS and CDR2 as SASEGT. This CDR3 is CASSEGRIQAFF. CDR3 in DNA: TGTGCCAGCAGTGAAGGCAGGATACAAGCTTTCTTT.

There are a few counts of this clone. The V call is TRBV9, the J call TRBJ2-3; no reliable D call. The germline V gene encodes CDR1 SGDLS and CDR2 YYNGEE. The CDR3 is 13 amino acids. Trimming cost V 3 bases and J 1 base, with 6 bases left between them. The CDR3, as DNA: TGTGCCAGCAGCGCAACAGGCACAGATACGCAGTATTTT. Protein: CASSATGTDTQYF.

This clone was detected only once. J is TRBJ1-2 and V is TRBV6-1, with D perhaps TRBD1 (5 bases). The germline V gene has CDR1 MNHNS and CDR2 SASEGT. V was trimmed by 2 bases and J by 1 base, leaving 17 bases between them. This CDR3 comprises 17 residues. CDR3 nucleotides: TGTGCCAGCAGTGAACAGCGTGGTGGGGGAGGTAACTATGGCTACACCTTC. Protein product: CASSEQRGGGGNYGYTF.

This CDR3 is CASGGDTDTQYF. CDR3 in DNA: TGTGCCAGCGGAGGAGACACAGATACGCAGTATTTT. This sequence joins TRBV9 and TRBJ2-3, with D possibly TRBD2 on 5 matching bases. The CDR3 covers 12 residues. Germline CDR1 SGDLS, CDR2 YYNGEE. The germline V and J ends were trimmed by 7 bases and 2 bases, with 8 bases remaining between them.

This clone occurred once. V gene TRBV9 combines with J gene TRBJ1-4, with D possibly TRBD1 on 5 matching bases. This CDR3 is built from 15 residues. CDR1 is SGDLS, CDR2 YYNGEE, per germline. V was clipped by 3 bases and J by 3 bases, with 12 bases between them. DNA of the CDR3: TGTGCCAGCAGCGAAGGGGACGGACCTAATGAAAAACTGTTTTTT. Its protein product is CASSEGDGPNEKLFF.

The chain links TRBV5-1 to TRBJ2-1; 13 nucleotides align to TRBD2. Trimming at V came to 4 bases and at J to 7 bases, leaving 5 bases not matched to a gene. Germline V gene sequence: CDR1 SGHRS, CDR2 YFSETQ. This CDR3 is 15 amino acids long. CDR3 nucleotides: TGCGCCAGCAGCCGAACTAGCGGGGGGGCAAATGAGCAGTTCTTC. As protein: CASSRTSGGANEQFF.

The chain employs TRBV7-9 and TRBJ1-1; D is possibly TRBD1 (6 bases). This CDR3 spans 15 amino acids. V was pared by 0 bases and J by 4 bases, with 12 bases between. Germline lookup yields CDR1 SEHNR and CDR2 FQNEAQ (reference sequence). The CDR3 here is CASSLAQGGGTEAFF. In nucleotides, the CDR3 is TGTGCCAGCAGCTTAGCACAGGGAGGGGGCACTGAAGCTTTCTTT.